This T cell receptor beta chain was sequenced during a study of CD8 T cells in ankylosing spondylitis. CDR1 and CDR2 (germline): MDHEN, SYDVKM. The germline V and J ends were trimmed by 3 bases and 2 bases, with 13 bases remaining between them. CDR3 length: 15 residues. This clonotype appeared many times. TCRdb reprocessed the 5' RACE reads via MiXCR and lists one record per CDR3 protein. The table has roughly 120,000 distinct CDR3 sequences, roughly 13% seen once. This clonotype was obtained from a female donor with ankylosing spondylitis or in good health (not recorded which). Specimen: blood, either unsorted or a sorted T cell fraction (not recorded which). This chain connects TRBV28 to TRBJ1-2; D is unresolved. Written as DNA, the CDR3 is TGTGCCAGCAGTTTTAATGGGCAGCTAAACTATGGCTACACCTTC. Translated: CASSFNGQLNYGYTF.